The subject of this entry is one TCR beta chain. Its matching antigen is unknown. Mismatch with germline at one junction end may stem from a read error. Germline V gene data show CDR1 as KGHSH and CDR2 as LQKENI. The CDR3 spans 15 residues. The data were obtained in a study of T cells in Graves' hyperthyroidism and ophthalmopathy. Amplification yielded TCR beta CDR3 regions, with RNA transcripts as the source. Using the HTBI primer set, a first-round RT-PCR was run on the TCR CDR3. TCRdb used MiXCR to reprocess the multiplex PCR reads, holding one entry per CDR3 protein. Found here are 750,000 to 900,000 distinct CDR3 sequences, around 39% of them singletons; the top ten hold around 10%. Whole-study findings and limits: The majority of expanded thyroid clonotypes above 0.001 also appeared in blood.

This chain joins TRBV18 and TRBJ1-4; D is uncertain. This receptor was taken from a man aged 18 to 30 with Graves' hyperthyroidism. Sequenced sample: blood. In DNA form, the CDR3 reads TGTGCCGGCTCACCGGCCAGTATAATTAATGAAAAACTGTTTTTT. This encodes CAGSPASIINEKLFF.